What follows are 22 T cell receptor beta chains derived from one specimen sequenced in a study of cytomegalovirus exposure and HLA in healthy donors. With 60 Vbeta and 13 Jbeta primers, the PCR was carried out. Clones were read by immunoSEQ multiplex PCR, and TCRdb kept only the in-frame ones, dropping some. The repertoire consists of 150,000 to 200,000 clones, with roughly two thirds occurring once and the leading ten covering 4.5%. Material for sequencing was PBMCs. The receptors come from a woman younger than 35 in good health and CMV-seropositive.

This clone was counted a few times. V and J are TRBV11-2 and TRBJ2-1, with 9 bases lining up with TRBD2. CDR3 length: 12 amino acids. With 6 bases clipped from V and 8 bases from J, the junction kept 2 bases outside the gene matches. CDR1 SGHAT and CDR2 FQNNGV come from the germline V gene. Written as DNA, the CDR3 is TGTGCCAGCAGGGGACTAGCCCATGAGCAGTTCTTC. Translating gives CASRGLAHEQFF.

This rearrangement joins TRBV5-1 to TRBJ2-2; 9 bases fit TRBD1. The CDR3 spans 15 residues. Per germline, CDR1 SGHRS and CDR2 YFSETQ. The junction had 3 bases not matched to a gene; V was cut back by 0 bases and J by 6 bases. The CDR3 sequence: CASSLARTGAGELFF. CDR3 sequence (DNA): TGCGCCAGCAGCTTGGCCAGGACAGGGGCCGGGGAGCTGTTTTTT.

The chain carries TRBV4-1 and TRBJ2-7, with a weak D call TRBD2 (6 bases). This CDR3 has 18 amino acids. Germline V gives CDR1 MGHRA, CDR2 YSYEKL. Trimming pared 1 base from V and 2 bases from J, leaving 21 bases between. This CDR3 is CASSQGDFIGGTPYEQYF. The DNA for the CDR3 is TGCGCCAGCAGCCAAGGCGATTTCATAGGAGGGACCCCCTACGAGCAGTACTTC.

The table lists this clone with a few counts. The V call is TRBV9, the J call TRBJ2-7, with TRBD2 identical over 8 bases. The germline CDR1 and CDR2 sequences are SGDLS and YYNGEE. The CDR3 sequence is 16 residues long. Trimming took 3 bases from V and 6 from J; bases not matched to a gene: 14. In nucleotides, the CDR3 is TGTGCCAGCAGCGCTACCTCCGGGACTAGGGGGTCCGAGCAGTACTTC. Protein: CASSATSGTRGSEQYF.

This clone was detected only a few times. The chain carries TRBV5-1 and TRBJ2-7; D gene uncertain. The CDR3 has 11 residues. Germline assignment: CDR1 SGHRS and CDR2 YFSETQ. V was trimmed by 7 bases and J by 1 base, leaving 6 bases between them. The CDR3 DNA is TGCGCCAGCCGGTCATCCTACGAGCAGTACTTC. It codes for CASRSSYEQYF.

The J gene is TRBJ2-5, the V gene TRBV18; 8 bases fit TRBD1. The tail of the sequence fits TRBJ2-7 better, so the J call may be wrong. Germline CDR1 and CDR2: KGHSH and LQKENI. The CDR3 totals 16 residues. CDR3: CASSPRDRNPSYEQYF. The CDR3 bases are TGTGCCAGCTCACCACGGGACAGGAACCCTTCGTACGAGCAGTACTTC.

The chain uses TRBV27 and TRBJ1-2; 7 nucleotides align to TRBD1. The CDR3 loop spans 13 amino acids. V lost 7 bases and J lost 9; bases outside the gene matches: 11. Germline V lookup: CDR1 MNHEY, CDR2 SMNVEV (reference sequence). Here the CDR3 reads CASKTGNKLSYTF. CDR3 in DNA: TGTGCCAGCAAGACAGGGAACAAATTGAGCTACACCTTC.

The chain joins TRBV7-6 to TRBJ2-1, with TRBD2 matching over 12 bases. There are 15 residues in the CDR3. The V gene's germline CDR1 is SGHVS and CDR2 FNYEAQ. Trimming removed 5 bases from V and 10 bases from J; junction bases left unmatched: 9. CDR3 sequence reads: CASSPRLAGDREQFF. The CDR3 nucleotides are TGTGCCAGCAGCCCGCGACTAGCGGGGGACAGAGAGCAGTTCTTC.

The gene calls are TRBV5-1 and TRBJ2-5; TRBD2 matches 8 bases. Germline CDR1 is SGHRS and CDR2 is YFSETQ. J lost 2 bases, V lost 1 base, and 4 bases had no gene match. The CDR3 runs to 15 residues. The CDR3 reads CASSLQAGVQETQYF. Written as DNA, the CDR3 is TGCGCCAGCAGCTTGCAAGCGGGGGTTCAAGAGACCCAGTACTTC.

The V and J genes are TRBV5-4 and TRBJ1-6; D gene unclear. Looked up from germline, CDR1 is SGHNT and CDR2 is YYREEE (reference sequence). The CDR3 covers 16 residues. With 1 base removed from V and 0 bases from J, the gap between germline ends came to 8 bases. The CDR3 nucleotides are TGTGCCAGCAGCTTGCAGGAAAGCTCCTATAATTCACCCCTCCACTTT. This codes for CASSLQESSYNSPLHF.

The gene calls are TRBV4-2 and TRBJ2-1, with a possible D match to TRBD2 (6 bases). Germline CDR1 reads LGHNA; CDR2 reads YNFKEQ. This CDR3 contains 17 residues. V dropped 0 bases and J dropped 5 bases, with 17 bases sitting between them. DNA of the CDR3: TGTGCCAGCAGCCAAGATTACGGGGGACCCCGAGACAATGAGCAGTTCTTC. It translates to CASSQDYGGPRDNEQFF.

This chain connects TRBV7-3 to TRBJ1-3; a possible D gene is TRBD1 (5 bases). This CDR3 comprises 12 residues. V dropped 5 bases and J dropped 4 bases, with 6 bases sitting between them. CDR1 is SGHTA and CDR2 is FQGTGA in the germline V gene. CDR3 DNA sequence: TGTGCCAGCAGCCCAGGGGGAAACACCATATATTTT. This translates into CASSPGGNTIYF.

This clone was detected only a few times. The J gene is TRBJ2-3, the V gene TRBV10-3, with D perhaps TRBD1 (6 bases). CDR1 and CDR2 from the germline V gene are ENHRY and SYGVKD. The V end was cut by 0 bases, the J end by 2 bases, with 18 bases between. The CDR3 totals 18 residues. CDR3 in DNA: TGTGCCATCAGTGAGTCGAAGAGGTCAGGGGCTATCACAGATACGCAGTATTTT. It encodes CAISESKRSGAITDTQYF.

This clone has more than one count but fewer than ten. The chain combines TRBV30 with TRBJ2-7; D possibly corresponds to TRBD2 (5 bases). The CDR3 is 14 amino acids. Germline V gene lookup returns CDR1 GTSNPN and CDR2 SVGIG (reference sequence). V was clipped by 1 base and J by 3 bases, with 13 bases between them. DNA of the CDR3: TGTGCCTGGAGTGGCGGATCGGGATTCTACGAGCAGTACTTC. Amino acids: CAWSGGSGFYEQYF.

This chain links TRBV30 with TRBJ2-5; D uncertain. Trimming pared 7 bases from V and 2 bases from J, leaving 11 bases between. Germline-derived CDR1 and CDR2 are GTSNPN and SVGIG (reference sequence). CDR3 size: 12 residues. DNA of the CDR3: TGTGCCTACGCCTTGACTCAAGAGACCCAGTACTTC. It specifies CAYALTQETQYF. Combining the CDR3 with reference TRBV30 and TRBJ2-5 gives the whole variable domain SQTIHQWPATLVQPVGSPLSLECTVEGTSNPNLYWYRQAAGRGLQLLFYSVGIGQISSEVPQNLSASRPQDRQFILSSKKLLLSDSGFYLCAYALTQETQYFGPGTRLLVL.

The rearrangement joins TRBV5-1 to TRBJ1-2; no firm D call. The CDR3 length is 12 residues. V was trimmed by 0 bases and J by 7 bases, leaving 7 bases between them. Germline CDR1 is SGHRS and CDR2 is YFSETQ. CDR3 amino acids: CASSLESGGYTF. The CDR3 DNA is TGCGCCAGCAGCTTGGAGTCCGGTGGCTACACCTTC.

This clone was observed a handful of times. The rearrangement joins TRBV7-9 to TRBJ2-7; weak D call: TRBD1 (5 bases). CDR1 is SEHNR and CDR2 is FQNEAQ in the germline V gene (reference sequence). The CDR3 loop spans 14 amino acids. With 6 bases removed from V and 3 bases from J, the gap between germline ends came to 15 bases. DNA of the CDR3: TGTGCCAGCAGTCTCAAGACTCAGGGCTACGAGCAGTACTTC. The encoded protein is CASSLKTQGYEQYF.

The chain joins TRBV18 to TRBJ2-5; 7 bases are a match to TRBD1. J gave up 4 bases and V 1 base, and 3 bases lay outside the gene matches. CDR1 and CDR2 from the germline V gene are KGHSH and LQKENI. The CDR3 has 14 amino acids. Here the CDR3 reads CASSPRTGRETQYF. The CDR3 coding sequence is TGTGCCAGCTCACCACGGACAGGCAGAGAGACCCAGTACTTC.

This chain connects TRBV28 to TRBJ1-1, with TRBD1 matching 8 bases. This CDR3 contains 18 residues. With V trimmed by 6 bases and J by 5 bases, 20 bases remained unmatched. From germline, CDR1 is MDHEN and CDR2 SYDVKM. Here the CDR3 reads CASRRPQGAGLVETEAFF. CDR3 bases: TGTGCCAGCAGACGACCCCAGGGGGCGGGATTAGTTGAGACTGAAGCTTTCTTT.

The genes are TRBV5-1 and TRBJ2-7, with 10 nucleotides matching TRBD2. The CDR3 has 15 residues. Germline V gene data show CDR1 as SGHRS and CDR2 as YFSETQ. V shed 0 bases and J 9 bases; nucleotides not matched to a gene: 9. The CDR3 DNA reads as TGCGCCAGCAGCTTGGCTAGCGGGAGAATAAGTGTGCAGTACTTC. Amino acids: CASSLASGRISVQYF.

This chain links TRBV7-2 with TRBJ2-5; D is undetermined. This CDR3 has 14 residues. CDR1 is SGHTA and CDR2 is FQGNSA in the germline V gene. The V end was cut by 3 bases, the J end by 1 base, with 9 bases between. The CDR3 DNA sequence: TGTGCCAGCAGCTTCAGTCCGGGCCAAGAGACCCAGTACTTC. This gives the protein CASSFSPGQETQYF.

This chain links TRBV28 with TRBJ2-2; 11 positions match TRBD1. The CDR3 length is 14 residues. The ends lost 6 bases at V and 10 bases at J; junction bases unmatched: 7. Germline lookup yields CDR1 MDHEN and CDR2 SYDVKM. The CDR3 DNA follows: TGTGCCAGCAGAGGGACAGGGGGGTCCTCGGAGCTGTTTTTT. Its translation: CASRGTGGSSELFF. Filled out from reference TRBV28 and TRBJ2-2, the complete variable domain reads DVKVTQSSRYLVKRTGEKVFLECVQDMDHENMFWYRQDPGLGLRLIYFSYDVKMKEKGDIPEGYSVSREKKERFSLILESASTNQTSMYLCASRGTGGSSELFFGEGSRLTVL.